Sequencing of this T cell receptor (beta chain) was carried out in a study of early T cells in non-severe SARS-CoV-2 infection. Study overall: Chains from this unsorted whole-blood bulk RNA could not be paired.

Trimming took off 4 bases at V and 5 bases at J, with 19 bases between the two ends. This CDR3 has 16 residues. CDR1 is SEHNR, CDR2 FQNEAQ, per germline (reference sequence). Attachment of unique molecular identifiers to individual cDNA molecules was performed. One entry per CDR3 protein, called by TCRdb with MiXCR from the 5' RACE reads. The repertoire consists of 81,000 or so distinct CDR3 sequences, with approximately 12% occurring once and the leading ten covering 3.4%. Study outcomes and limitations: VDJdb matches were skewed toward anti-spike CD8 T cell responses.

This clonotype appeared a few times. Its cognate antigen is unknown. The sequencing sample was made of whole blood. This TCR derives from an adult who was a healthcare worker with PCR-confirmed SARS-CoV-2 infection or an uninfected control (not recorded which). The chain uses TRBV7-9 and TRBJ2-3; possibly TRBD2 for D (5 bases). The CDR3 DNA follows: TGTGCCAGCAGCTCCGTCGGACTCACCAAGGGAGATACGCAGTATTTT. Its protein is CASSSVGLTKGDTQYF.